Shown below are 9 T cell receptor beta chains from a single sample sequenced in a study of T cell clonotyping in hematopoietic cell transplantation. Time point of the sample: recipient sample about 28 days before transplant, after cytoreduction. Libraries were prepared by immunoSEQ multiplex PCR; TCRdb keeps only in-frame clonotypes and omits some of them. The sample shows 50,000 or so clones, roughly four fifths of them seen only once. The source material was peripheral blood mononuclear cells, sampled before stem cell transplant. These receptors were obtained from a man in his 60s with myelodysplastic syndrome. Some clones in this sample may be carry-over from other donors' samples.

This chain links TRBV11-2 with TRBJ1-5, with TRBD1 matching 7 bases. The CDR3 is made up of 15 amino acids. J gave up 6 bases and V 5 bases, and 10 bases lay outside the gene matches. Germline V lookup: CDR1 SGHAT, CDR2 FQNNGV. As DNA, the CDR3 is TGTGCCAGCAGCCCTTGGACAGGAAAAGGTCAGCCCCAGCATTTT. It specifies CASSPWTGKGQPQHF.

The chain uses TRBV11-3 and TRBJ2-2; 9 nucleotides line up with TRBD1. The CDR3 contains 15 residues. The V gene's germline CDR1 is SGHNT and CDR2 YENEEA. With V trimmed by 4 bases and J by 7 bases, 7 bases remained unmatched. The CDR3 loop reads CASSSTGGLVGELFF. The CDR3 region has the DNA TGTGCCAGCAGCTCAACAGGGGGCTTGGTCGGGGAGCTGTTTTTT.

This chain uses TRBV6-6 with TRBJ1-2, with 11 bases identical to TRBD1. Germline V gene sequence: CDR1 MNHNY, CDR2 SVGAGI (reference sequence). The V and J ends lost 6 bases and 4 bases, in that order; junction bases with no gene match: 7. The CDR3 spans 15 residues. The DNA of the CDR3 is TGTGCCAGCAGGAACGGACAGGGGGCAGTCTATGGCTACACCTTC. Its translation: CASRNGQGAVYGYTF.

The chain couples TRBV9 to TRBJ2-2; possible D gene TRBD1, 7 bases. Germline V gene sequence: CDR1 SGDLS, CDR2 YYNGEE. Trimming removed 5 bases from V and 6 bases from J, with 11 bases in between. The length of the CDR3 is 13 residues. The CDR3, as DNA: TGTGCCAGCAGTTCAGGGGGGTCCGGGGAGCTGTTTTTT. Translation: CASSSGGSGELFF.

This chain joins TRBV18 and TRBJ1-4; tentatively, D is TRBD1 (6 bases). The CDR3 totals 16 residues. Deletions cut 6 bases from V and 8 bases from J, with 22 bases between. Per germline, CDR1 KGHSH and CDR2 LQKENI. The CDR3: CASSSRQGTSTEKLFF. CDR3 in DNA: TGTGCCAGCTCGTCGCGCCAGGGGACCTCAACGGAAAAACTGTTTTTT. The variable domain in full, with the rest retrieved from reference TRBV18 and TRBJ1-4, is NAGVMQNPRHLVRRRGQEARLRCSPMKGHSHVYWYRQLPEEGLKFMVYLQKENIIDESGMPKERFSAEFPKEGPSILRIQQVVRGDSAAYFCASSSRQGTSTEKLFFGSGTQLSVL.

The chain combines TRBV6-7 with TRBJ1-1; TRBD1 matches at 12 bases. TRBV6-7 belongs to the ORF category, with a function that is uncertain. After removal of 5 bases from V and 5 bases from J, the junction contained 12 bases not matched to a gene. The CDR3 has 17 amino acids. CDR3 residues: CASSPRDRGRYSTEAFF. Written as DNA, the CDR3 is TGTGCCAGCAGTCCCCGGGACAGGGGGCGATACAGTACTGAAGCTTTCTTT.

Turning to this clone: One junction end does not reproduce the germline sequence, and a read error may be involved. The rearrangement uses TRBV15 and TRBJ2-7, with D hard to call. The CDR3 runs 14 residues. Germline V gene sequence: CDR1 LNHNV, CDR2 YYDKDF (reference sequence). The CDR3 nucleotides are TGTGCCACCACCATCTCAGTTGATTCCTCCGAGCAGTACTTC. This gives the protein CATTISVDSSEQYF.

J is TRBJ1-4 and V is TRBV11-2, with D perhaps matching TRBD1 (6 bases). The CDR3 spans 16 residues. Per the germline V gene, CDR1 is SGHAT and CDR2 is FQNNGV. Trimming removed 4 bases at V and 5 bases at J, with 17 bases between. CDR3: CASSSLTGSPNEKLFF. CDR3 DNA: TGTGCCAGCAGCTCCCTGACAGGCTCACCCAATGAAAAACTGTTTTTT.

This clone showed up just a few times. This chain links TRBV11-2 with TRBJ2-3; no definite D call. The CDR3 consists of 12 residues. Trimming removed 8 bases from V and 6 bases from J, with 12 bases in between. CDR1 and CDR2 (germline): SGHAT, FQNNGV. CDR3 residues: CASASYGDTQYF. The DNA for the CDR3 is TGTGCCAGCGCAAGCTATGGGGATACGCAGTATTTT. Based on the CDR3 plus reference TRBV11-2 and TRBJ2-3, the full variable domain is EAGVAQSPRYKIIEKRQSVAFWCNPISGHATLYWYQQILGQGPKLLIQFQNNGVVDDSQLPKDRFSAERLKGVDSTLKIQPAKLEDSAVYLCASASYGDTQYFGPGTRLTVL.